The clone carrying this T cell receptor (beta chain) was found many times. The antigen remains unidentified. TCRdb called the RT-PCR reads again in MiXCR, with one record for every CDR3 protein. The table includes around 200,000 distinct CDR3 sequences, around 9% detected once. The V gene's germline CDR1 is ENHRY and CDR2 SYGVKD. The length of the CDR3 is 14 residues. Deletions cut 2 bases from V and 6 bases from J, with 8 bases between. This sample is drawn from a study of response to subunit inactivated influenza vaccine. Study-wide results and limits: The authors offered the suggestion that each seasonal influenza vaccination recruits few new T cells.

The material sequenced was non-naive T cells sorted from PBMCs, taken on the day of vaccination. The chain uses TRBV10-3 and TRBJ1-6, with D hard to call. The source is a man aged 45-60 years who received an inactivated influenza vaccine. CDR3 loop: CAISENSRNSPLHF. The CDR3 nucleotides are TGTGCCATCAGTGAGAACAGCCGTAATTCACCCCTCCACTTT.